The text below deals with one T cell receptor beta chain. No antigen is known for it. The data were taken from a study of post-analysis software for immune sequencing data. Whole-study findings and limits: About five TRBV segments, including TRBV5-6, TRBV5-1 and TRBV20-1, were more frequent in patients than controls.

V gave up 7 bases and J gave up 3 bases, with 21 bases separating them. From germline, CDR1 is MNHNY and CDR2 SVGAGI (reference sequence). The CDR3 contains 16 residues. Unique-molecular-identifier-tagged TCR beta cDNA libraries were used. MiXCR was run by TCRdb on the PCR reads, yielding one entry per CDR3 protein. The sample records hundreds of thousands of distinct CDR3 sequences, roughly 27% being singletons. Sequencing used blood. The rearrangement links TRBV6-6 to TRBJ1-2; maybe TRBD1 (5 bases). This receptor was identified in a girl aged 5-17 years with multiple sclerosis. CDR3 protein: CASIKKVTAVDYGYTF. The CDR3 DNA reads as TGTGCCAGCATTAAAAAGGTGACAGCAGTGGACTATGGCTACACCTTC.